This paragraph reports one TCR beta chain. Its target is unknown. These data originate in a study of T cell repertoires in cytomegalovirus infection. Turning to the study itself: Alongside well-studied HLA-B-restricted CMV epitopes, recently identified HLA-C-restricted CMV epitopes were also used.

This CDR3 is built from 15 residues. Germline values: CDR1 SGHTA, CDR2 FQGNSA. The junction had 5 bases not matched to a gene; V was cut back by 4 bases and J by 0 bases. MiXCR was run by TCRdb on the reads, yielding one entry per CDR3 protein. The sample comprises a few hundred thousand distinct CDR3 sequences, around 25% of which are singletons, and about an eighth rests with the top ten. The chain uses TRBV7-2 and TRBJ2-5; 7 nucleotides agree with TRBD1. This TCR came from a human donor in good health (CMV status not recorded). Some clones in this sample may be carry-over from other donors' samples. This material consisted of cultured PBMCs, taken from culture after CMV antigen stimulation. The CDR3 loop is CASSYGQVYQETQYF. The CDR3 DNA reads TGTGCCAGCAGCTACGGACAGGTGTACCAAGAGACCCAGTACTTC.